This entry describes one TCR beta chain. Its cognate antigen is unknown. An end of the junction does not agree with germline; a read error may underlie this. CDR3 length equals 14 residues. CDR1 is SGHKS and CDR2 is YYEKEE in the germline V gene (reference sequence). This entry comes from a study of memory CD8 T cells in hepatitis C reinfection. Looking at the study overall: Samples before reinfection came 55 to 20 weeks prior to detection.

Sample time point: pre-reinfection, 55 to 20 weeks before reinfection detection. Sorted cells were sequenced directly ex vivo without any in vitro expansion. Generated by immunoSEQ multiplex PCR, the TCRdb table keeps only in-frame clones and is missing some. The sample includes 50,000 or so clones, around 92% of them seen just once. Study results and caveats: With about 5 donors, public clonotype conclusions could not be definitive.

The sample consisted of naive CD8+ T cells sorted from blood. The source of this sequence is a man between 18 and 29 years old with hepatitis C virus infection. The chain carries TRBV5-5 and TRBJ2-2; D possibly corresponds to TRBD2 (5 bases). The CDR3 region is CASSPWMLTGELFF. CDR3 DNA: TGTGCCAGCAGCCCCTGGATGCTAACCGGGGAGCTGTTTTTC.